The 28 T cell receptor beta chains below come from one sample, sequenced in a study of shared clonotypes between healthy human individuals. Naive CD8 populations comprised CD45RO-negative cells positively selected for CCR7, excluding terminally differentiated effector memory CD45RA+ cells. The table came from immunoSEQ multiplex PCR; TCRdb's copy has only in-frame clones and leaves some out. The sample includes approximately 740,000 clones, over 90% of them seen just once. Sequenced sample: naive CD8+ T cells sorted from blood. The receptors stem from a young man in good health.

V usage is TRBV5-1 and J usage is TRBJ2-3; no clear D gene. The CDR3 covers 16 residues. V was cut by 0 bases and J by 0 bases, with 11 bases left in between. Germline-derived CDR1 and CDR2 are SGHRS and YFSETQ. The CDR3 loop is CASSLAGGGSTDTQYF. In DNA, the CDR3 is TGCGCCAGCAGCTTGGCGGGTGGCGGAAGCACAGATACGCAGTATTTT.

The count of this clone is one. CDR3 sequence reads: CASSLAGYTDTQYF. CDR3 DNA: TGTGCCAGTAGCCTAGCGGGCTACACAGATACGCAGTATTTT. This chain connects TRBV19 to TRBJ2-3, with 8 bases aligning to TRBD2. Per the germline V gene, CDR1 is LNHDA and CDR2 is SQIVND (reference sequence). Losses at the gene ends were 6 bases for V and 2 bases for J; bases not matched to a gene: 4. The CDR3 extends over 14 amino acids.

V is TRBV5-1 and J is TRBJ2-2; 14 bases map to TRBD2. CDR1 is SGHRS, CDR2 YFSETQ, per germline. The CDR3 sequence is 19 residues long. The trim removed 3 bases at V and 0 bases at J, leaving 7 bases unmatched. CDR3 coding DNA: TGCGCCAGCAGCTCCGGGACTAGCGGGAGCTACACGAACACCGGGGAGCTGTTTTTT. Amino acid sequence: CASSSGTSGSYTNTGELFF.

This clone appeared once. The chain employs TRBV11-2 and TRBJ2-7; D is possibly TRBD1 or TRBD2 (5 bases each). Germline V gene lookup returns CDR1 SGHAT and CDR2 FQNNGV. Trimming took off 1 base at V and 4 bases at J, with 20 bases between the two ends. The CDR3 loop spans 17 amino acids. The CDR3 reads CASSLGFLGEGRYEQYF. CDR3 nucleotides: TGTGCCAGCAGCTTAGGATTCCTGGGGGAAGGGCGGTACGAGCAGTACTTC.

CDR3 DNA sequence: TGTGCCAGCAGTTGTGAAGACCACCCCCTGACACCCTACGAGCAGTACTTC. Translated: CASSCEDHPLTPYEQYF. The chain recombines TRBV11-3 with TRBJ2-7; D gene unclear. Germline-derived CDR1 and CDR2 are SGHNT and YENEEA. The CDR3 has 17 amino acids. Trimming shortened V by 6 bases and J by 2 bases, and 23 bases separated the two germline ends.

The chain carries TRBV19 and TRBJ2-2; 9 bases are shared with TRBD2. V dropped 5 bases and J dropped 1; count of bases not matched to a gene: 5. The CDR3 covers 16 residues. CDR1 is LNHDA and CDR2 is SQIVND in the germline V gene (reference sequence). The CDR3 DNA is TGTGCCAGTAGTCTCCGACTAGCGGAGAACACCGGGGAGCTGTTTTTT. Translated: CASSLRLAENTGELFF.

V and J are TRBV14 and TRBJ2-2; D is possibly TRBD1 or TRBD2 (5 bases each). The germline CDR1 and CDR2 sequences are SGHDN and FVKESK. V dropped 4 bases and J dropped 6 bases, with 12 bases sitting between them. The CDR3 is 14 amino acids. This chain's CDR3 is CASSLRMGAGELFF. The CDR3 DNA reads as TGTGCCAGCAGCCTCCGGATGGGGGCCGGGGAGCTGTTTTTT.

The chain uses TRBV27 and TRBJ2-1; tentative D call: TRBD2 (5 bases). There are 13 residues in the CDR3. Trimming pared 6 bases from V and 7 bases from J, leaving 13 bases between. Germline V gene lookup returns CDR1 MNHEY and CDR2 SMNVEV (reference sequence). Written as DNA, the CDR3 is TGTGCCAGCAGCCATGGACTGAATAATGAGCAGTTCTTC. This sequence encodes CASSHGLNNEQFF.

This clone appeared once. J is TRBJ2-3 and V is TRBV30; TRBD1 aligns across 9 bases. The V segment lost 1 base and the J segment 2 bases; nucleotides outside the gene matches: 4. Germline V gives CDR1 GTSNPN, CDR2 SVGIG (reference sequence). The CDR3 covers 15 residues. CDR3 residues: CAWSGGTGPTDTQYF. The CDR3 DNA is TGTGCCTGGAGTGGGGGGACAGGGCCCACAGATACGCAGTATTTT.

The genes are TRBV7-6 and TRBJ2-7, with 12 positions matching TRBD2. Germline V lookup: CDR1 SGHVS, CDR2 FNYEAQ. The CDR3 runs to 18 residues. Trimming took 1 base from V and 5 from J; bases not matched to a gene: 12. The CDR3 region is CASSLETSGSRLSHEQYF. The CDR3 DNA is TGTGCCAGCAGCTTAGAGACTAGCGGGAGCCGTCTTAGCCACGAGCAGTACTTC.

For the CDR3, the DNA is TGTGCCAGCAGCTTGGACTTCTACTACGAGCAGTACTTC. Protein sequence: CASSLDFYYEQYF. This sequence joins TRBV5-6 and TRBJ2-7; D is unresolved. The V end was cut by 0 bases, the J end by 3 bases, with 7 bases between. This CDR3 region has 13 residues. CDR1 SGHDT and CDR2 YYEEEE come from the germline V gene.

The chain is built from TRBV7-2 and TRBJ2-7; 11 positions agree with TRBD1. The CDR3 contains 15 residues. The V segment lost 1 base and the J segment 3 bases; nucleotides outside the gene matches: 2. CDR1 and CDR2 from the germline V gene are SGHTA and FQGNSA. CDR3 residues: CASSLGTGGDYEQYF. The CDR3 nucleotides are TGTGCCAGCAGCTTAGGGACAGGGGGCGACTACGAGCAGTACTTC. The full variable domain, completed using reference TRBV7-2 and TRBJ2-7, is GAGVSQSPSNKVTEKGKDVELRCDPISGHTALYWYRQSLGQGLEFLIYFQGNSAPDKSGLPSDRFSAERTGGSVSTLTIQRTQQEDSAVYLCASSLGTGGDYEQYFGPGTRLTVT.

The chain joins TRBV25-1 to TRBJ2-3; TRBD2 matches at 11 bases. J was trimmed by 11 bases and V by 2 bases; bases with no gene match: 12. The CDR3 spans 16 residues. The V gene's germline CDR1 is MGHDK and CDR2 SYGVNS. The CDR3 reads CASSELQTSGIAVQYF. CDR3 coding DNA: TGTGCCAGCAGTGAACTCCAGACTAGCGGGATAGCTGTGCAGTATTTT.

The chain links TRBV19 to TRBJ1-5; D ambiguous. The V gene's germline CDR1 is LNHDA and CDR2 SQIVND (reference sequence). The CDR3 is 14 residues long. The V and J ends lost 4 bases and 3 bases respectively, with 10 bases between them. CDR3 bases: TGTGCCAGTAGTAGTTACACCCCCAATCAGCCCCAGCATTTT. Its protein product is CASSSYTPNQPQHF.

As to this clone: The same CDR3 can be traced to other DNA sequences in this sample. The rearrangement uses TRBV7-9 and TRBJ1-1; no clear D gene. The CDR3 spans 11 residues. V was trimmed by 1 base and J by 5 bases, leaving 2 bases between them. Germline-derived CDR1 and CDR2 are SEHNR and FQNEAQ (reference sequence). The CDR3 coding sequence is TGTGCCAGCAGCTTAGTTACTGAAGCTTTCTTT. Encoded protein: CASSLVTEAFF.

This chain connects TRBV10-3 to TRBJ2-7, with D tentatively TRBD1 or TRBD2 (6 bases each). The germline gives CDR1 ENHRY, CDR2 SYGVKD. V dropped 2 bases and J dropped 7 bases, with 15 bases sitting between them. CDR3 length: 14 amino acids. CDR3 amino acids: CAISEKQGGREQYF. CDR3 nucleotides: TGTGCCATCAGTGAGAAACAAGGGGGGCGAGAGCAGTACTTC.

The CDR3 protein is CASSFSGGKNIQYF. CDR3 coding DNA: TGTGCCAGCAGCTTTAGTGGGGGCAAAAACATTCAGTACTTC. V and J are TRBV7-9 and TRBJ2-4, with D perhaps given as TRBD1 or TRBD2 (5 bases each). Germline V gives CDR1 SEHNR, CDR2 FQNEAQ (reference sequence). The V gene lost 3 bases and the J gene lost 3 bases, with 9 bases spanning the gap. CDR3 size: 14 residues.

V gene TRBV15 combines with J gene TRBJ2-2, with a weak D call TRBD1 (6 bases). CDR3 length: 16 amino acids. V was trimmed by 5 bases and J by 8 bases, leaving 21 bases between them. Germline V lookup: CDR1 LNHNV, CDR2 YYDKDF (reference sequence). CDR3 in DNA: TGTGCCACCAGCCTCCGGGACAAGGGTTTAATAGGGGAGCTGTTTTTT. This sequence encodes CATSLRDKGLIGELFF.

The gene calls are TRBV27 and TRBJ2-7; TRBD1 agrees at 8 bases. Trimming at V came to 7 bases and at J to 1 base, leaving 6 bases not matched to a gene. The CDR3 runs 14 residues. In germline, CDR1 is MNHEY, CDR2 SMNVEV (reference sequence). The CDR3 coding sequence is TGTGCCAGCAATACTGGACAGGGATCCTACGAGCAGTACTTC. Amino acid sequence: CASNTGQGSYEQYF.

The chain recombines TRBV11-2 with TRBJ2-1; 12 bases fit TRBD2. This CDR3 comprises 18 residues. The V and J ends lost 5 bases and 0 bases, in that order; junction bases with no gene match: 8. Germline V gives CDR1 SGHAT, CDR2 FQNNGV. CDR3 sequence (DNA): TGTGCCAGCAGCCCCGGGACTAGCGGGTTAAGCTCCTACAATGAGCAGTTCTTC. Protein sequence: CASSPGTSGLSSYNEQFF. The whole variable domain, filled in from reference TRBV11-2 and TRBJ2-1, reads EAGVAQSPRYKIIEKRQSVAFWCNPISGHATLYWYQQILGQGPKLLIQFQNNGVVDDSQLPKDRFSAERLKGVDSTLKIQPAKLEDSAVYLCASSPGTSGLSSYNEQFFGPGTRLTVL.

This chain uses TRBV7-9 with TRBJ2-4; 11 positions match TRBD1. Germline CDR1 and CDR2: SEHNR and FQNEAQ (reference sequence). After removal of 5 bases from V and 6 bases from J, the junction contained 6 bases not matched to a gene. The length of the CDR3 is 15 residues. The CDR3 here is CASSPEGTGGNIQYF. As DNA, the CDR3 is TGTGCCAGCAGCCCGGAAGGGACAGGGGGAAACATTCAGTACTTC.

The CDR3 nucleotides are TGCAGCGTCCATTCGACAGAGACCACTGAAGCTTTCTTT. Its protein product is CSVHSTETTEAFF. The chain combines TRBV29-1 with TRBJ1-1; D perhaps matches TRBD1 (5 bases). The germline V and J ends were trimmed by 6 bases and 4 bases, with 15 bases remaining between them. This CDR3 has 13 amino acids. Germline V gives CDR1 SQVTM, CDR2 ANQGSEA.

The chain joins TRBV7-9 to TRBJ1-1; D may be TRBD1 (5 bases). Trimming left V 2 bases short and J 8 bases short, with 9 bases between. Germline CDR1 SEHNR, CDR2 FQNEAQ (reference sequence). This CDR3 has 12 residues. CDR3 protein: CASSLNRPEAFF. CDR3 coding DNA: TGTGCCAGCAGCTTAAACAGGCCGGAAGCTTTCTTT.

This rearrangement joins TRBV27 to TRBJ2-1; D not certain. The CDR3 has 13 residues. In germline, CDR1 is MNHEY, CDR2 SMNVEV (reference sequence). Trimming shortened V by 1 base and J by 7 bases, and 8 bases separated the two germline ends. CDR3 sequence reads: CASSLYGNNEQFF. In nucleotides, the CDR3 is TGTGCCAGCAGTTTATATGGGAATAATGAGCAGTTCTTC.

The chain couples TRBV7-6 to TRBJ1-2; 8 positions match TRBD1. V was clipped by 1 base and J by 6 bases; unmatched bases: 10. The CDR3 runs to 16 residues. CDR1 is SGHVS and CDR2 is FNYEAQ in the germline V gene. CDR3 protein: CASSLGAGGGRNGYTF. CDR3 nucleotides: TGTGCCAGCAGCTTAGGCGCAGGGGGCGGAAGGAATGGCTACACCTTC.

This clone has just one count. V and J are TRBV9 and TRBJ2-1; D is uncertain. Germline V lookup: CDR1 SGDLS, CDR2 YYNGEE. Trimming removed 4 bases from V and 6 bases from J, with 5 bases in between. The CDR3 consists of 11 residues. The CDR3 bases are TGTGCCAGCAGCTGGGCCAATGAGCAGTTCTTC. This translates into CASSWANEQFF. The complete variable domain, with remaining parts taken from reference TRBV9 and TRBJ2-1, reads DSGVTQTPKHLITATGQRVTLRCSPRSGDLSVYWYQQSLDQGLQFLIQYYNGEERAKGNILERFSAQQFPDLHSELNLSSLELGDSALYFCASSWANEQFFGPGTRLTVL.

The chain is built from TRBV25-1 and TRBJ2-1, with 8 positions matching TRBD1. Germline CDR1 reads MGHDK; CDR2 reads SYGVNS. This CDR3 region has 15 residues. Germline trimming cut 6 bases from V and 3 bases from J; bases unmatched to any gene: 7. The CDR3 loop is CASSWPGQDYNEQFF. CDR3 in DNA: TGTGCCAGCAGCTGGCCGGGACAGGACTACAATGAGCAGTTCTTC.

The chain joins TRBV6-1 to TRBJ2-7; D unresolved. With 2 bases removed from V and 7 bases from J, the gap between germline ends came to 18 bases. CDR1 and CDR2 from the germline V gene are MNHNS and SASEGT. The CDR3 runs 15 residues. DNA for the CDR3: TGTGCCAGCAGTGAAAGGAGCTTTAGGTCGTGGGAGCAGTACTTC. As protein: CASSERSFRSWEQYF.